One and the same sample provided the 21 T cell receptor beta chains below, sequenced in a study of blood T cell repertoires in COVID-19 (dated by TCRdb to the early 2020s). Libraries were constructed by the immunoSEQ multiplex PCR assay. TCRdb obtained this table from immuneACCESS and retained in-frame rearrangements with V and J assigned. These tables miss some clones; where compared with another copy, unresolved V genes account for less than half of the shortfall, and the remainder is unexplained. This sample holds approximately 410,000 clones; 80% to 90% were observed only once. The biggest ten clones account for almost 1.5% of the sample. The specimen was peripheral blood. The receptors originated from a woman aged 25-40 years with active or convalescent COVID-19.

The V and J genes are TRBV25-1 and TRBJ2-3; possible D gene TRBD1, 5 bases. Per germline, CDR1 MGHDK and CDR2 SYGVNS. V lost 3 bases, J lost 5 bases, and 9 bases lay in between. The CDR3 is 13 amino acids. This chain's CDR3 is CASSDRDRDTQYF. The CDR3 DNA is TGTGCCAGCAGTGACAGGGATAGAGATACGCAGTATTTT.

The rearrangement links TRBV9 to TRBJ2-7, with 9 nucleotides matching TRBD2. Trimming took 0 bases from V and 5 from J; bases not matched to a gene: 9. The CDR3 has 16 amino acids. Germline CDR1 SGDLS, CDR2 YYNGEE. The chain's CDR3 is CASSVADSGSVHEQYF. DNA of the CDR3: TGTGCCAGCAGCGTAGCAGATAGCGGGAGTGTCCACGAGCAGTACTTC.

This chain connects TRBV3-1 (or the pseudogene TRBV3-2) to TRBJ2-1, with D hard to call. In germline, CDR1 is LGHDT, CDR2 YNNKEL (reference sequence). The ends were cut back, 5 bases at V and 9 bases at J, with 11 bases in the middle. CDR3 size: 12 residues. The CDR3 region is CASSSRKSEQFF. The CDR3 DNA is TGTGCCAGCAGCAGCCGCAAGAGTGAGCAGTTCTTC.

The CDR3 DNA reads TGTGCCAGTAGAGACTTGGCCAACTATGGCTACACCTTC. Protein: CASRDLANYGYTF. The J gene is TRBJ1-2, the V gene TRBV27; unclear D gene. Trimming removed 9 bases at V and 2 bases at J, with 13 bases between. Germline-derived CDR1 and CDR2 are MNHEY and SMNVEV (reference sequence). The CDR3 sequence is 13 residues long.

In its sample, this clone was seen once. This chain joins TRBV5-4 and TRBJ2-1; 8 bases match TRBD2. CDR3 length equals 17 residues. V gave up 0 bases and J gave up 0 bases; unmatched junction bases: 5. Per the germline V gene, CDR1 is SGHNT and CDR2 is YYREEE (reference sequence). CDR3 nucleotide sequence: TGTGCCAGCAGCTTGGGAGCGGGGGTAAGCTCCTACAATGAGCAGTTCTTC. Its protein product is CASSLGAGVSSYNEQFF.

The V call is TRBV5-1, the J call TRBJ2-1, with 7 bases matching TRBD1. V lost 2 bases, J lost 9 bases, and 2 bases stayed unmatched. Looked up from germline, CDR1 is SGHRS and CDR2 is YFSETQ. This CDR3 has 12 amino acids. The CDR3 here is CASSLQGPEQFF. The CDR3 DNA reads TGCGCCAGCAGCTTACAGGGGCCTGAGCAGTTCTTC.

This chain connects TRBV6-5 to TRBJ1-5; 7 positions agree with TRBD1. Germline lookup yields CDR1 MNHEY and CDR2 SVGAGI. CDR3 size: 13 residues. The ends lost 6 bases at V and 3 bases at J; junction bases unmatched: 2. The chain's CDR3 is CASRGQNNQPQHF. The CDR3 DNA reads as TGTGCCAGCAGGGGACAGAACAATCAGCCCCAGCATTTT.

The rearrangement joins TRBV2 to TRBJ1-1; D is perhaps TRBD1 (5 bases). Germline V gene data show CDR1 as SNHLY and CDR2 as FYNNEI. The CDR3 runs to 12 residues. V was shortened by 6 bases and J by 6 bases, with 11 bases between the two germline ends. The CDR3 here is CASRYQGAEAFF. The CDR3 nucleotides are TGTGCCAGCAGGTATCAGGGTGCTGAAGCTTTCTTT.

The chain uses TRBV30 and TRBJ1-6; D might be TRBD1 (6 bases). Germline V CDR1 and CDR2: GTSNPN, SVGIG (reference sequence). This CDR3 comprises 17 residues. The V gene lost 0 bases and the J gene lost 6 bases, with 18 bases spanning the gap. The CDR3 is CAWSVQGGPGRNSPLHF. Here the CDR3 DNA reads TGTGCCTGGAGTGTACAGGGCGGTCCAGGACGTAATTCACCCCTCCACTTT.

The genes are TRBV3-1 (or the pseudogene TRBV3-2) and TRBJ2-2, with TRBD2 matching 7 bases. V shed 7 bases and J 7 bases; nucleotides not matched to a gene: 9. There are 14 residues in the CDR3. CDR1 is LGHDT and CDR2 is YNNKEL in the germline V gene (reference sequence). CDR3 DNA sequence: TGTGCCAGCACCGAGACTAGCCTGGGCGGGGAGCTGTTTTTT. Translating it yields CASTETSLGGELFF.

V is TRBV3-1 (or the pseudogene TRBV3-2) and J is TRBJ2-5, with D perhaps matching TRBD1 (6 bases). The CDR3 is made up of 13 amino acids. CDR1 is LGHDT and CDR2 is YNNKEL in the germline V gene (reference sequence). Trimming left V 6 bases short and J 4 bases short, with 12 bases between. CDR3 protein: CASSPGTRETQYF. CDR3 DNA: TGTGCCAGCAGTCCCGGGACAAGAGAGACCCAGTACTTC.

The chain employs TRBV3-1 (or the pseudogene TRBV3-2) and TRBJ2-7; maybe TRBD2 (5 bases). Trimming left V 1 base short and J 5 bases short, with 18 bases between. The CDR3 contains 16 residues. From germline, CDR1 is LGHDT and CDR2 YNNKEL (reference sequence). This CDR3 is CASSQAGPRGWDEQYF. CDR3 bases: TGTGCCAGCAGCCAAGCCGGACCCCGCGGGTGGGACGAGCAGTACTTC.

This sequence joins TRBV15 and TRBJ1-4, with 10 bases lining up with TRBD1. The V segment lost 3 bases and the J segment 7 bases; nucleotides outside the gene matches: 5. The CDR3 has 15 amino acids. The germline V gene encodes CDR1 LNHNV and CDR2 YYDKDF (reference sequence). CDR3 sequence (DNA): TGTGCCACCAGCAGGACAGGGGGCGGGAGTGAAAAACTGTTTTTT. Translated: CATSRTGGGSEKLFF.

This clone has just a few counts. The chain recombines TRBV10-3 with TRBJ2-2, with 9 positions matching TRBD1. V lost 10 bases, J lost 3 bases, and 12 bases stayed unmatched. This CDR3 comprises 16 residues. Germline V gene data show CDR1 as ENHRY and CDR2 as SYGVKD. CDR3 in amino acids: CATSPGRDRDTGELFF. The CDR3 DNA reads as TGTGCCACCTCCCCCGGACGGGACAGGGACACCGGGGAGCTGTTTTTT.

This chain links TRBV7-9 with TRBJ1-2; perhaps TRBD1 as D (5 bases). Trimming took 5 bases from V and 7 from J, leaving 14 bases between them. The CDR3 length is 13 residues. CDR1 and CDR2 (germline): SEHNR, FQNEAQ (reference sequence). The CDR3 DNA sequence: TGTGCCAGCAGCCCTCCGGGGGACCCTGGCTACACCTTC. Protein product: CASSPPGDPGYTF.

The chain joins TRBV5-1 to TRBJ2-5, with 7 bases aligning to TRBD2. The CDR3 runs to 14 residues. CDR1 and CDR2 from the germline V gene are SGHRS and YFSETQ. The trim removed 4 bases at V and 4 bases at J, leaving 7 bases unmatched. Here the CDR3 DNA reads TGCGCCAGCAGCCCCCGTGGGAGGGGAGAGACCCAGTACTTC. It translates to CASSPRGRGETQYF.

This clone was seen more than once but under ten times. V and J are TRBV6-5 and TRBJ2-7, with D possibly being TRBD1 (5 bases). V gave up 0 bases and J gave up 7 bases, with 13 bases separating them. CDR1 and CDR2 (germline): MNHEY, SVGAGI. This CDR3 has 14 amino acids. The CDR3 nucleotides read TGTGCCAGCAGTTACTCGAACAGGTTGGAGGAGCAGTACTTC. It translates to CASSYSNRLEEQYF.

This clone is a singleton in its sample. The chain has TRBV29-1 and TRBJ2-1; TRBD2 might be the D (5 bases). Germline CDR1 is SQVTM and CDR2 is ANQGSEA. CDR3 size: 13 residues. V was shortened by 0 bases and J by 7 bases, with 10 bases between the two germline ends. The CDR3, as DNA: TGCAGCGTTGAAGATAGAGGGCGGAATGAGCAGTTCTTC. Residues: CSVEDRGRNEQFF.

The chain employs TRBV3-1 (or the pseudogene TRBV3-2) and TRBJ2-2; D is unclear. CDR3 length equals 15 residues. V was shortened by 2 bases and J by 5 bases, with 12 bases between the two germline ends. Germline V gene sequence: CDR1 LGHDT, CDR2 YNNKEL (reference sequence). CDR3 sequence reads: CASSQRSVSTGELFF. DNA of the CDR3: TGTGCCAGCAGCCAAAGAAGTGTTAGTACCGGGGAGCTGTTTTTT.

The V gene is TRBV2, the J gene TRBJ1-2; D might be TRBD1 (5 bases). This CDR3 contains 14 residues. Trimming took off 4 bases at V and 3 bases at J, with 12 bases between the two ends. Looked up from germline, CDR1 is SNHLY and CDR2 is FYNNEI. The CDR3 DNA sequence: TGTGCCAGCAGTGGGGCGGGGACGGACTATGGCTACACCTTC. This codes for CASSGAGTDYGYTF.

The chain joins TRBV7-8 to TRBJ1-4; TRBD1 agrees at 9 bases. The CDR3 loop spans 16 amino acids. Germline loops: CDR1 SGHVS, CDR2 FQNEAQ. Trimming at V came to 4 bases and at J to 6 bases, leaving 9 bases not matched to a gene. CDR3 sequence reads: CASSSKRGQGYEKLFF. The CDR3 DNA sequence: TGTGCCAGCAGCTCGAAAAGGGGACAGGGTTATGAAAAACTGTTTTTT. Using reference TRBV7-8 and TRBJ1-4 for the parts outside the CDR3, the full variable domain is GAGVSQSPRYKVAKRGQDVALRCDPISGHVSLFWYQQALGQGPEFLTYFQNEAQLDKSGLPSDRFFAERPEGSVSTLKIQRTQQEDSAVYLCASSSKRGQGYEKLFFGSGTQLSVL.